This TCR beta chain comes out of a study of blood T cell repertoires in COVID-19. For the study at large: The study drew acute and convalescent COVID-19 samples from the United States, Italy and Spain. Nucleic acid was either cDNA or gDNA, and it came from T cells, B-cell-depleted T cells, or PBMCs.

Here immunoSEQ multiplex PCR was the method, and the copy in TCRdb shows in-frame clones only, minus some. The table records 150,000 to 200,000 clones, 88% of them present only once. Sequencing was carried out using peripheral blood. The receptor comes from a woman in her twenties or thirties with acute or convalescent COVID-19.

CDR3 sequence: CASSLDRGFSGYTF. DNA for the CDR3: TGTGCCAGCAGCTTGGACAGGGGGTTTAGTGGCTACACCTTC. The genes are TRBV7-9 and TRBJ1-2, with 10 bases aligning to TRBD1. This CDR3 has 14 amino acids. The V and J ends lost 3 bases and 7 bases, in that order; junction bases with no gene match: 5. Germline V gives CDR1 SEHNR, CDR2 FQNEAQ (reference sequence). Full variable domain (missing parts from reference TRBV7-9 and TRBJ1-2): DTGVSQNPRHKITKRGQNVTFRCDPISEHNRLYWYRQTLGQGPEFLTYFQNEAQLEKSRLLSDRFSAERPKGSFSTLEIQRTEQGDSAMYLCASSLDRGFSGYTFGSGTRLTVV.